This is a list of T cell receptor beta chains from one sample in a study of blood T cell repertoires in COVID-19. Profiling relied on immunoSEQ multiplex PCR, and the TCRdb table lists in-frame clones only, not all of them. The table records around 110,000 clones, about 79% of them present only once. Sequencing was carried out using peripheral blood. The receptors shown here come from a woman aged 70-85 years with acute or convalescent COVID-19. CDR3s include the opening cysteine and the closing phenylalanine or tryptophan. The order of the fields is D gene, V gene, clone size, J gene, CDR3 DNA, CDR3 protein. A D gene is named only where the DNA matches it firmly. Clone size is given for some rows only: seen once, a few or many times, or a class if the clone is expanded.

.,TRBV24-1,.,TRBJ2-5,TGTGCCACCAGCTCTCGACTAGAACCTACAGAGACCCAGTACTTC,CATSSRLEPTETQYF
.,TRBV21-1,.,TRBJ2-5,TGTGCCAGCAGCAAAACCAGGGCAGAGACCCAGTACTTC,CASSKTRAETQYF
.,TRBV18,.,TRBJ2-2,TGTGCCAGCTCACCTGGACAGACGAACACCGGGGAGCTGTTTTTT,CASSPGQTNTGELFF
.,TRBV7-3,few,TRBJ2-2,TGTGCCAGCAGCTTTACCTCGCGGAGCACCGGGGAGCTGTTTTTT,CASSFTSRSTGELFF
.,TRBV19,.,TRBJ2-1,TGTGCCAGTAGCGGGGGGCTTTCCTACAATGAGCAGTTCTTC,CASSGGLSYNEQFF
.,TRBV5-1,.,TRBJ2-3,TGCGCCAGCAGCTTGGGACTCTGGACAGAGGGCACAGATACGCAGTATTTT,CASSLGLWTEGTDTQYF
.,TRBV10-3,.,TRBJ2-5,TGTGCCACCGGAGGGTCCTCCGAGGAGACCCAGTACTTC,CATGGSSEETQYF
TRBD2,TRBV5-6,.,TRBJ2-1,TGTGCCAGCAGCTTGGGGCGGGGGAGCGATGAGCAGTTCTTC,CASSLGRGSDEQFF
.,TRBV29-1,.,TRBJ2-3,TGCAGCGTTGTTTTGGCGGGGAGTGGTTTCGATACGCAGTATTTT,CSVVLAGSGFDTQYF
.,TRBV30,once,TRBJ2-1,TGTGCCTGGAGTGCGTTGGCAGGGCCCATCTCCTACAATGAGCAGTTCTTC,CAWSALAGPISYNEQFF
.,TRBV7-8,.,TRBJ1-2,TGTGCCAGCAGCTTAGAGGCGGCCGGCGTGGGTGGCTACACCTTC,CASSLEAAGVGGYTF
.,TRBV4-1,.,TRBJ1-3,TGCGCCAGCAGCCACCCCCCTAGAGACTCTGGAAACACCATATATTTT,CASSHPPRDSGNTIYF
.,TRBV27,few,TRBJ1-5,TGTGCCAGCAGTTTTACGGGAGTACGGGACCCCCAGCATTTT,CASSFTGVRDPQHF
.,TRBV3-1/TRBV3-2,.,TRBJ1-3,TGTGCCAGCAGCCACCGCCGGGACAACTCTGGAAACACCATATATTTT,CASSHRRDNSGNTIYF
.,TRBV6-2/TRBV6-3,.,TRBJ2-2,TGTGCCAGCAGTTACGACGTACTCGGGGAGTGGAACACCGGGGAGCTGTTTTTT,CASSYDVLGEWNTGELFF
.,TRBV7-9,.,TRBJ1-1,TGTGCCAGCAGCTTGAGGGCTCAGAACACTGAAGCTTTCTTT,CASSLRAQNTEAFF
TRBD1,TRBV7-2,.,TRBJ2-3,TGTGCCAGCAGCTTAGCGACAGGGAGCACAGATACGCAGTATTTT,CASSLATGSTDTQYF
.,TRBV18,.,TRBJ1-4,TGTGCCAGCTCACCAAGACAGGCACCTAATGAAAAACTGTTTTTT,CASSPRQAPNEKLFF
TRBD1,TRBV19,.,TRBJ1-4,TGTGCCAGTAGTACCTCGACAGGGGGCGTGAATGAAAAACTGTTTTTT,CASSTSTGGVNEKLFF
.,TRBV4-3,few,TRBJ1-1,TGCGCCAGCAGCCAAGATTGGGCGAACACTGAAGCTTTCTTT,CASSQDWANTEAFF
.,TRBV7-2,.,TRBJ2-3,TGTGCCAGCAGCTCTAGATATACGCAGTATTTT,CASSSRYTQYF
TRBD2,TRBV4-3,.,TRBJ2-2,TGCGCCAGCAGCCAAGCTCTAGCGGGGGGGCGGTCGAACACCGGGGAGCTGTTTTTT,CASSQALAGGRSNTGELFF
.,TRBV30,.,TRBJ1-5,TGTGCCTGGAGCGTAGGCCAGGGTCATCAGCCCCAGCATTTT,CAWSVGQGHQPQHF
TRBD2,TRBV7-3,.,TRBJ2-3,TGTGCCAGCAGCTTGAGCGGGGGGGCCGATACGCAGTATTTT,CASSLSGGADTQYF
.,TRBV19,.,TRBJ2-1,TGTGCCAGTACCTTGGGCTTCTCGAGCTCCTACAATGAGCAGTTCTTC,CASTLGFSSSYNEQFF
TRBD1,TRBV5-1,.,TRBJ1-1,TGCGCCAGCAGCCCAAACGACAGGGTTGCTTTCTTT,CASSPNDRVAFF
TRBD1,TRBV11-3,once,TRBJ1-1,TGTGCCAGCAGCTTAGGAGGGACAGGGGGCACTGAAGCTTTCTTT,CASSLGGTGGTEAFF
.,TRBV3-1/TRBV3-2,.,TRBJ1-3,TGTGCCAGCAGCCAAGAACTGTTACGCCCAGGATCTGGAAACACCATATATTTT,CASSQELLRPGSGNTIYF
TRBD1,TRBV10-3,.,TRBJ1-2,TGTGCCATCAGATTTACCGGGACAGGGGAGAGCTATGGCTACACCTTC,CAIRFTGTGESYGYTF
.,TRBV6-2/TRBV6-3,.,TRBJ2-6,TGTGCCAGCAGTTCACAGGGCTCTGGGGCCAACGTCCTGACTTTC,CASSSQGSGANVLTF
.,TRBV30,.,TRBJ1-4,TGTGCCTCCTCCCGGGACTTGAATGAAAAACTGTTTTTT,CASSRDLNEKLFF
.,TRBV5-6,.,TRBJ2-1,TGTGCCAGCAGTCGTGATCTCCGGAGCTCCTACAATGAGCAGTTCTTC,CASSRDLRSSYNEQFF
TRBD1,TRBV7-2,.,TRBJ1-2,TGTGCCAGCAGCTTAACCTCGGGACAGGGGGCGAACTATGGCTACACCTTC,CASSLTSGQGANYGYTF
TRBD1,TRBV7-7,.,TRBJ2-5,TGTGCCAGCAGTTCGGACAGGGGAGAGACCCAGTACTTC,CASSSDRGETQYF
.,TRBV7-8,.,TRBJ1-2,TGTGCCAGCAGACCGGAGGGGCGTTATGGCTACACCTTC,CASRPEGRYGYTF
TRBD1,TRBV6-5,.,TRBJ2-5,TGTGCCAGCAGTTATCTCCGGACAGGGGAAGAGACCCAGTACTTC,CASSYLRTGEETQYF
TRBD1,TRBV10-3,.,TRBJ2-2,TGTGCCATCAGGGACAGGCGAGACACCGGGGAGCTGTTTTTT,CAIRDRRDTGELFF
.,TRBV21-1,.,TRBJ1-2,TGTGCCAGCAGCAAACCTGCGGGGGATGGCTACACCTTC,CASSKPAGDGYTF
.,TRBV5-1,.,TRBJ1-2,TGCGCCAGCAGCTTGGGGCCCAACTATGGCTACACCTTC,CASSLGPNYGYTF
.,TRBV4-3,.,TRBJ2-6,TGCGCCAGCAGCCACCTTGGCGGGGCCAACGTCCTGACTTTC,CASSHLGGANVLTF
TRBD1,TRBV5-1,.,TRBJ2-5,TGCGCCAGCAGTTTACAACCGGGACAGCAAGAGACCCAGTACTTC,CASSLQPGQQETQYF
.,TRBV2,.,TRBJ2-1,TGTGCCAGCAGTGGACGGGGGAGCTCCTACAATGAGCAGTTCTTC,CASSGRGSSYNEQFF